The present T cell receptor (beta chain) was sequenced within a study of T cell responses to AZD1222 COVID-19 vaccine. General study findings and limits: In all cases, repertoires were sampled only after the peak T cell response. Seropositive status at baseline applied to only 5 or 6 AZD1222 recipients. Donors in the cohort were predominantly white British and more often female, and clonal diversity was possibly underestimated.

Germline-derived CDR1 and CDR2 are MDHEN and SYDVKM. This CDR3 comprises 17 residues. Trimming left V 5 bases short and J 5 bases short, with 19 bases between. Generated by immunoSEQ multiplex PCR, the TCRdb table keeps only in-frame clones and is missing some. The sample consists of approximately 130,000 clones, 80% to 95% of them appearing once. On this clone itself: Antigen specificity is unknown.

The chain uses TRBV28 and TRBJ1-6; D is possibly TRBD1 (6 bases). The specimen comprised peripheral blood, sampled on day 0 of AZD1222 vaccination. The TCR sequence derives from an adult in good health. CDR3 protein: CASSLSGVLDHNSPLHF. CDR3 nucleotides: TGTGCCAGCAGTCTCTCAGGGGTTTTAGATCATAATTCACCCCTCCACTTT.